This TCR beta chain is from a study of blood T cell repertoires in COVID-19. Losses at the gene ends were 8 bases for V and 0 bases for J; bases not matched to a gene: 3. This CDR3 has 14 residues. Germline V gene lookup returns CDR1 WNHNN and CDR2 SYGVQD (reference sequence). Profiling relied on immunoSEQ multiplex PCR, and the TCRdb table lists in-frame clones only, not all of them. This table holds thousands of clones, approximately 86% found once. This clone was seen once. The clonotype comes from a human donor with active COVID-19. The donor label of this sample is uncertain. The chain uses TRBV10-1 and TRBJ1-4; 7 bases fit TRBD1. The material sequenced was peripheral blood. The CDR3 here is CASPTGPTNEKLFF. Here the CDR3 DNA reads TGCGCCAGCCCGACAGGGCCAACTAATGAAAAACTGTTTTTT.